This T cell receptor beta chain originates from a study of T cell repertoires in cytomegalovirus infection. Across the whole study: CMV epitopes used comprised recently identified HLA-C-restricted ones and well-studied HLA-B-restricted ones. It was the public TCR beta signatures that indicated both CMV infection and matching HLA type. Overall study findings and caveats: HLA-C-restricted, CMV-specific TCR beta clonotypes were dominant ex vivo. Pooled public TCR beta family frequency picked out CMV carriers with the relevant HLA.

V was pared by 3 bases and J by 0 bases, with 11 bases between. This CDR3 has 15 residues. The V gene's germline CDR1 is SGHTA and CDR2 FQGNSA. TCRdb passed the reads through MiXCR, listing each CDR3 protein once. The table shows about 340,000 distinct CDR3 sequences, with roughly 29% occurring only once. This clonotype was seen more than once but under ten times. Its antigen is not known. The origin of this receptor is a human donor in good health (CMV status not recorded). Some clones in this sample may be carry-over from other donors' samples. Specimen: cultured PBMCs, collected from culture after CMV antigen stimulation. The chain is built from TRBV7-2 and TRBJ1-1; D is possibly TRBD1 (5 bases). The CDR3 sequence: CASSLGEGMNTEAFF. CDR3 nucleotides: TGTGCCAGCAGCTTGGGGGAGGGGATGAACACTGAAGCTTTCTTT.